These 31 T cell receptor beta chains share one sample of origin, sequenced in a study of CD8+ T cells in alopecia areata. The sequencing template was cDNA reverse transcribed from extracted RNA. This table comes from immunoSEQ multiplex PCR, and its TCRdb copy is limited to in-frame clones, with some not included. The profile shows approximately 99,000 clones, 59% of them singletons. The sequencing sample was made of CD8+ T cells sorted from blood. These receptors all stem from a human donor in good health.

This clone appeared once. The rearrangement uses TRBV13 and TRBJ2-1, with TRBD2 identical over 9 bases. This CDR3 comprises 16 residues. Germline V gene lookup returns CDR1 PRHDT and CDR2 FYEKMQ (reference sequence). V trimming: 4 bases; J trimming: 8 bases; junction bases outside the gene matches: 12. The CDR3 DNA follows: TGTGCCAGCAGCTCCCCCGGGGCGGGGGGGCCATATGAGCAGTTCTTC. It codes for CASSSPGAGGPYEQFF.

V gene TRBV6-1 combines with J gene TRBJ2-5, with 8 bases matching TRBD2. The V and J ends lost 0 bases and 5 bases, in that order; junction bases with no gene match: 5. This CDR3 is 15 amino acids long. The germline V gene has CDR1 MNHNS and CDR2 SASEGT. CDR3 nucleotides: TGTGCCAGCAGTGAAGCTTCGGGGGGGCCGGAGACCCAGTACTTC. This encodes CASSEASGGPETQYF.

This clone occurred a few times. CDR3 residues: CASSTSGGLYNEQFF. In DNA, the CDR3 is TGTGCCAGCAGCACCAGCGGGGGGTTATACAATGAGCAGTTCTTC. This chain uses TRBV13 with TRBJ2-1; 9 bases match TRBD2. V trimming: 5 bases; J trimming: 4 bases; junction bases outside the gene matches: 6. The CDR3 extends over 15 amino acids. Germline V CDR1 and CDR2: PRHDT, FYEKMQ (reference sequence). The complete variable domain, with remaining parts taken from reference TRBV13 and TRBJ2-1, reads AAGVIQSPRHLIKEKRETATLKCYPIPRHDTVYWYQQGPGQDPQFLISFYEKMQSDKGSIPDRFSAQQFSDYHSELNMSSLELGDSALYFCASSTSGGLYNEQFFGPGTRLTVL.

This clone was recorded a few times. The V and J genes are TRBV29-1 and TRBJ2-7; D remains ambiguous. Per the germline V gene, CDR1 is SQVTM and CDR2 is ANQGSEA. Trimming removed 6 bases from V and 0 bases from J, with 12 bases in between. The CDR3 is 13 residues long. The CDR3 loop reads CSVRTPSSYEQYF. CDR3 nucleotide sequence: TGCAGCGTCCGCACACCGAGCTCCTACGAGCAGTACTTC.

This chain connects TRBV7-6 to TRBJ2-3, with D unresolved. CDR1 is SGHVS, CDR2 FNYEAQ, per germline. The CDR3 is 15 amino acids. The germline V and J ends were trimmed by 1 base and 4 bases, with 12 bases remaining between them. The CDR3 DNA reads as TGTGCCAGCAGCTTAGGGGTAGAGGTCCCAGATACGCAGTATTTT. As protein: CASSLGVEVPDTQYF.

The chain has TRBV4-1 and TRBJ1-1, with unresolved D. Germline V CDR1 and CDR2: MGHRA, YSYEKL. Trimming took off 4 bases at V and 6 bases at J, with 15 bases between the two ends. CDR3 length: 14 amino acids. CDR3 DNA sequence: TGCGCCAGCAGCCGCCCGCTTAAGTACGCTGAAGCTTTCTTT. As protein: CASSRPLKYAEAFF.

The V gene is TRBV27, the J gene TRBJ2-7; D tentatively fits TRBD1 or TRBD2 (6 bases each). The CDR3 covers 14 residues. V shed 4 bases and J shed 5 bases, with 15 bases lying between them. The germline V gene encodes CDR1 MNHEY and CDR2 SMNVEV (reference sequence). CDR3 amino acids: CASSSGGRPHEQYF. CDR3 sequence (DNA): TGTGCCAGCAGTTCCGGGGGCAGGCCCCACGAGCAGTACTTC.

The CDR3 DNA is TGCGCCAGCAGCCAATACAGCAGGAGCCCCCAGCATTTT. This translates into CASSQYSRSPQHF. The rearrangement links TRBV4-1 to TRBJ1-5; unclear D gene. Germline V gene lookup returns CDR1 MGHRA and CDR2 YSYEKL. The CDR3 is 13 amino acids. Trimming stripped 2 bases from V and 10 bases from J, with 12 bases between.

This chain joins TRBV7-2 and TRBJ2-2, with TRBD1 as a possible D gene (5 bases). This CDR3 has 15 amino acids. The germline V and J ends were trimmed by 6 bases and 3 bases, with 14 bases remaining between them. Germline V gene sequence: CDR1 SGHTA, CDR2 FQGNSA. DNA for the CDR3: TGTGCCAGCAGTGATGGACACTCTTACACCGGGGAGCTGTTTTTT. Translation gives CASSDGHSYTGELFF.

The CDR3 reads CASSIVLLRGYTGELFF. In nucleotides, the CDR3 is TGTGCCAGTAGTATAGTACTGCTCAGGGGCTACACCGGGGAGCTGTTTTTT. The gene calls are TRBV19 and TRBJ2-2, with D tentatively TRBD1 (6 bases). With 1 base removed from V and 3 bases from J, the gap between germline ends came to 15 bases. Germline V gene sequence: CDR1 LNHDA, CDR2 SQIVND (reference sequence). This CDR3 has 17 residues.

This clone came up a few times. J is TRBJ2-7 and V is TRBV2; 9 bases fit TRBD2. This CDR3 has 16 residues. The V gene's germline CDR1 is SNHLY and CDR2 FYNNEI. J gave up 7 bases and V 7 bases, and 17 bases lay outside the gene matches. CDR3 loop: CASTILRLASGEEQYF. CDR3 DNA: TGTGCCAGCACCATTCTCCGATTGGCTAGCGGGGAAGAGCAGTACTTC.

This chain uses TRBV10-3 with TRBJ1-1, with D unclear. This CDR3 contains 14 residues. Germline values: CDR1 ENHRY, CDR2 SYGVKD. V lost 4 bases, J lost 5 bases, and 14 bases lay in between. CDR3 sequence (DNA): TGTGCCATCAGTGTCCGAGGGTTTGGGACTGAAGCTTTCTTT. It specifies CAISVRGFGTEAFF.

V is TRBV30 and J is TRBJ2-1; TRBD2 matches 16 bases. The CDR3 is 16 residues long. CDR1 is GTSNPN, CDR2 SVGIG, per germline (reference sequence). The trim removed 7 bases at V and 8 bases at J, leaving 11 bases unmatched. The CDR3 sequence: CASVGLAGGPKDEQFF. The CDR3 region has the DNA TGTGCCTCTGTGGGACTAGCGGGGGGGCCGAAGGATGAGCAGTTCTTC.

The chain carries TRBV7-9 and TRBJ2-7, with a weak D call TRBD2 (7 bases). CDR1 and CDR2 from the germline V gene are SEHNR and FQNEAQ (reference sequence). The ends were cut back, 5 bases at V and 3 bases at J, with 14 bases in the middle. This CDR3 is 14 amino acids long. The CDR3 sequence: CASSPPGGVYEQYF. The CDR3 nucleotides read TGTGCCAGCAGCCCCCCGGGGGGCGTCTACGAGCAGTACTTC.

This clone showed up just once. The V call is TRBV11-2, the J call TRBJ2-5; D perhaps matches TRBD1 (5 bases). The V end lost 5 bases, the J end lost 5 bases, and 15 bases lay between the germline ends. This CDR3 spans 14 amino acids. Looked up from germline, CDR1 is SGHAT and CDR2 is FQNNGV. The CDR3 sequence is CASSQSGGAETQYF. Written as DNA, the CDR3 is TGTGCCAGCAGCCAATCGGGTGGGGCGGAGACCCAGTACTTC.

The chain uses TRBV2 and TRBJ2-7; D is uncertain. The germline V and J ends were trimmed by 8 bases and 3 bases, with 14 bases remaining between them. CDR1 SNHLY and CDR2 FYNNEI come from the germline V gene. This CDR3 is built from 13 residues. The CDR3 region has the DNA TGTGCCAGCGGTCCAGAAATGAGCTACGAGCAGTACTTC. Translated, it gives CASGPEMSYEQYF.

The CDR3 region is CASSSLTGPRDEQYF. The CDR3 DNA sequence: TGTGCCAGCAGCTCGCTGACAGGGCCTCGAGACGAGCAGTACTTC. The chain carries TRBV11-2 and TRBJ2-7, with 7 bases aligning to TRBD1. CDR3 length: 15 amino acids. V lost 4 bases and J lost 5; bases outside the gene matches: 11. Germline V gene lookup returns CDR1 SGHAT and CDR2 FQNNGV.

About this clone: The same CDR3 also results from other DNA sequences found in this sample. The V call is TRBV7-9, the J call TRBJ2-5; no clear D gene. Trimming took 0 bases from V and 2 from J, leaving 4 bases between them. CDR3 size: 13 residues. CDR1 is SEHNR and CDR2 is FQNEAQ in the germline V gene (reference sequence). The CDR3 nucleotides are TGTGCCAGCAGCTTAGCCCTTCAAGAGACCCAGTACTTC. Translating gives CASSLALQETQYF.

The J gene is TRBJ1-1, the V gene TRBV4-2, with no clear D. Germline CDR1 and CDR2: LGHNA and YNFKEQ. Trimming shortened V by 2 bases and J by 1 base, and 11 bases separated the two germline ends. The CDR3 extends over 15 amino acids. CDR3 loop: CASSQYLGRNTEAFF. The CDR3 DNA reads TGTGCCAGCAGCCAATATTTGGGTAGGAACACTGAAGCTTTCTTT.

This sequence joins TRBV5-1 and TRBJ2-3; D unresolved. Trimming took 5 bases from V and 2 from J, leaving 6 bases between them. This CDR3 has 12 amino acids. Germline V CDR1 and CDR2: SGHRS, YFSETQ. The CDR3 sequence is CASSPNTDTQYF. The CDR3 DNA sequence: TGCGCCAGCAGTCCAAACACAGATACGCAGTATTTT.

The genes are TRBV4-2 and TRBJ2-5; 8 bases line up with TRBD1. This CDR3 has 14 amino acids. With 1 base clipped from V and 5 bases from J, the junction kept 3 bases outside the gene matches. CDR1 and CDR2 from the germline V gene are LGHNA and YNFKEQ. CDR3 amino acids: CASSQGTGRETQYF. The CDR3 nucleotides are TGTGCCAGCAGCCAAGGGACAGGGAGGGAGACCCAGTACTTC.

The CDR3 sequence: CASSLGGRDTDTQYF. Written as DNA, the CDR3 is TGTGCCAGCAGCTTAGGGGGGAGGGACACAGATACGCAGTATTTT. J is TRBJ2-3 and V is TRBV9; D may be TRBD2 (7 bases). The CDR3 totals 15 residues. The V end lost 4 bases, the J end lost 2 bases, and 14 bases lay between the germline ends. Germline V gene sequence: CDR1 SGDLS, CDR2 YYNGEE.

A note on this clone: The sample holds other DNA sequences that translate to the same CDR3. The chain recombines TRBV5-6 with TRBJ2-3; D may be TRBD1 (5 bases). Trimming stripped 0 bases from V and 0 bases from J, with 8 bases between. The CDR3 runs to 15 residues. Looked up from germline, CDR1 is SGHDT and CDR2 is YYEEEE. The CDR3 protein is CASSLGGASTDTQYF. The CDR3 DNA is TGTGCCAGCAGCTTGGGGGGCGCGAGCACAGATACGCAGTATTTT.

Comments on this clone: Compared with germline, one end of the junction differs, possibly owing to a read error. The sample carries other DNA sequences with the same CDR3. The chain combines TRBV13 with TRBJ2-1; perhaps TRBD2 as D (6 bases). Germline CDR1 is PRHDT and CDR2 is FYEKMQ (reference sequence). The CDR3 consists of 12 residues. CDR3 protein: CASSLGRGEQFF. The CDR3 nucleotides are TGTGCCAGCAGCCTAGGGCGGGGTGAGCAGTTCTTC.

This clone occurred a few times. The rearrangement links TRBV4-3 to TRBJ2-6; no clear D. There are 20 residues in the CDR3. Trimming stripped 4 bases from V and 1 base from J, with 23 bases between. Germline V lookup: CDR1 LGHNA, CDR2 YSLEER. CDR3 in amino acids: CASSRIPRVELASGANVLTF. CDR3 DNA: TGCGCCAGCAGCCGCATCCCTAGGGTAGAATTGGCTTCTGGGGCCAACGTCCTGACTTTC.

V and J are TRBV7-8 and TRBJ2-7; D is ambiguous. CDR3 length equals 15 residues. Germline V lookup: CDR1 SGHVS, CDR2 FQNEAQ. Trimming cost V 1 base and J 4 bases, with 14 bases left between them. CDR3 loop: CASSLVLPLGYEQYF. DNA of the CDR3: TGTGCCAGCAGCTTAGTTTTGCCCCTGGGGTACGAGCAGTACTTC.

V gene TRBV13 combines with J gene TRBJ2-3; D is unresolved. Trimming removed 1 base from V and 6 bases from J, with 5 bases in between. This CDR3 is 12 amino acids long. CDR1 PRHDT and CDR2 FYEKMQ come from the germline V gene (reference sequence). Here the CDR3 DNA reads TGTGCCAGCAGCTTAGCCTCCGATACGCAGTATTTT. Translation gives CASSLASDTQYF.

The chain links TRBV7-6 to TRBJ2-7; no reliable D call. The CDR3 extends over 14 amino acids. The germline CDR1 and CDR2 sequences are SGHVS and FNYEAQ. Trimming pared 0 bases from V and 2 bases from J, leaving 8 bases between. CDR3 in amino acids: CASSLAPGAYEQYF. Here the CDR3 DNA reads TGTGCCAGCAGCTTAGCTCCGGGTGCCTACGAGCAGTACTTC.

The J gene is TRBJ2-5, the V gene TRBV6-5, with D unclear. V was cut by 2 bases and J by 0 bases, with 10 bases left in between. CDR3 size: 15 residues. From germline, CDR1 is MNHEY and CDR2 SVGAGI. The CDR3 DNA reads as TGTGCCAGCAGTTACCCTCCACGGTACCAAGAGACCCAGTACTTC. Translated: CASSYPPRYQETQYF.

V gene TRBV11-2 combines with J gene TRBJ2-7; D gene uncertain. The CDR3 covers 11 residues. Trimming removed 7 bases at V and 6 bases at J, with 10 bases between. The germline gives CDR1 SGHAT, CDR2 FQNNGV. CDR3 nucleotide sequence: TGTGCCAGCACCTTGTCCGGCGAGCAGTACTTC. It specifies CASTLSGEQYF.

The chain carries TRBV27 and TRBJ2-7, with 10 bases identical to TRBD2. Germline CDR1 reads MNHEY; CDR2 reads SMNVEV (reference sequence). V was clipped by 2 bases and J by 3 bases; unmatched bases: 4. The CDR3 extends over 15 amino acids. For the CDR3, the DNA is TGTGCCAGCAGTTTAAAGCGGGGGGGCCTCTACGAGCAGTACTTC. It translates to CASSLKRGGLYEQYF.